Reported below is one T cell receptor (beta chain). Germline V gene lookup returns CDR1 LNHDA and CDR2 SQIVND (reference sequence). Trimming removed 4 bases from V and 7 bases from J; junction bases left unmatched: 4. This CDR3 region has 14 residues. This sample was included in a study of blood T cell repertoires in COVID-19. On the study more broadly: Samples representing acute and convalescent COVID-19 were sourced from the United States, Italy and Spain. PBMCs, B-cell-depleted T cells, or T cells provided the cDNA or gDNA that made up the material.

Original data processing: Estimation of nucleated cell counts was performed using reference gene primer amplification. Sequencing was performed with immunoSEQ multiplex PCR; in TCRdb, only in-frame clones are kept and a portion is missing. V and J calls plus clone size are reproduced from that table; the DNA served to infer D and trimming. The table shows 240,000 or so clones, with nearly 90% occurring only once. This rearrangement joins TRBV19 to TRBJ1-6; 7 positions agree with TRBD1. The sequenced material came from peripheral blood. The receptor was derived from a woman aged 25 to 45 with acute or convalescent COVID-19. The CDR3 DNA follows: TGTGCCAGTAGTACCGGGACAGCCAATTCACCCCTCCACTTT. Translated: CASSTGTANSPLHF.